The T cell receptor (beta chain) under discussion was sequenced for a study of cytomegalovirus exposure and HLA in healthy donors. Study outcomes and limitations: Most subjects' HLA-A and HLA-B alleles were reportedly predicted from TCR beta sequences.

Researchers ran the PCR with 60 Vbeta and 13 Jbeta primers. TCRdb's copy holds only in-frame clones and misses some; the assay was immunoSEQ multiplex PCR. The sample records 150,000 to 200,000 clones, 70% to 80% being singletons. V shed 5 bases and J shed 0 bases, with 11 bases lying between them. The germline gives CDR1 SEHNR, CDR2 FQNEAQ (reference sequence). This CDR3 has 15 amino acids. The count of this clone is one. As yet, its antigen is unknown. The receptor's source is a man younger than 45 in good health and CMV-seronegative. The J gene is TRBJ2-1, the V gene TRBV7-9; D not certain. The sample comprised PBMCs. The CDR3 bases are TGTGCCAGCAGCGTAGACTGGAGCTCCTACAATGAGCAGTTCTTC. Its protein is CASSVDWSSYNEQFF.